A selection of T cell receptor beta chains follows, all from one sample in a study of blood T cells in healthy people across ages. TCRdb redid the calling of the 5' RACE reads with MiXCR, one entry per CDR3 protein. Of 1.5 million to 1.9 million distinct CDR3 sequences in the sample, under 55% were seen once. Sequenced: blood. The receptors were gathered from a woman in her late teens or twenties in good health. CDR3s include the opening cysteine and the closing phenylalanine or tryptophan. The D gene is left open where the match is weak. Not every row has a clone size; where given, it reads once, few, many or a size class.

J,size,V,D,DNA,CDR3
TRBJ2-5,few,TRBV20-1,TRBD2,TGCAGTGCACCAACTAGCGGATATTCCCAAGAGACCCAGTACTTC,CSAPTSGYSQETQYF
TRBJ2-5,-,TRBV5-1,-,TGCGCCAGCAGTGAGGGGTCACAAGAGACCCAGTACTTC,CASSEGSQETQYF
TRBJ2-2,-,TRBV11-3,-,TGTGCCAGCAGCTTAGGGGCCCACTCGAACACCGGGGAGCTGTTTTTT,CASSLGAHSNTGELFF
TRBJ2-1,few,TRBV7-6,-,TGTGCCAGCAGCTCTAACGGTTACCCCGGGCATGAGCAGTTCTTC,CASSSNGYPGHEQFF
TRBJ2-1,few,TRBV6-6,TRBD2,TGTGCCAGCAGTTACTCGAGAGCGGGAGGAGATAATGAGCAGTTCTTC,CASSYSRAGGDNEQFF
TRBJ2-5,-,TRBV20-1,-,TGCAGTGCTAAAGCCCCCGAGGCCAAAGAGACCCAGTACTTC,CSAKAPEAKETQYF
TRBJ1-1,-,TRBV6-2/TRBV6-3,-,TGTGCCAGCAGTTACGGGGACATTCCTGAAGCTTTCTTT,CASSYGDIPEAFF
TRBJ2-7,-,TRBV7-2,TRBD2,TGTGCCAGCAGCTTAGCTAGCGGGGTTTCCTACGAGCAGTACTTC,CASSLASGVSYEQYF
TRBJ2-3,few,TRBV7-2,TRBD1,TGTGCCAGCAGCTTATTGGGACAGAACACAGATACGCAGTATTTT,CASSLLGQNTDTQYF
TRBJ2-7,few,TRBV21-1,-,TGTGCCAGCAGCAAAGTTCGAGGGAGATACGAGCAGTACTTC,CASSKVRGRYEQYF
TRBJ2-7,-,TRBV4-2,-,TGTGCCAGCAGCCAAAGGGGTAAGCAGTACTTC,CASSQRGKQYF
TRBJ1-1,once,TRBV7-9,-,TGTGCCAGCAGCTTAAGGAGGGACATTGAAGCTTTCTTT,CASSLRRDIEAFF
TRBJ2-1,-,TRBV7-2,TRBD2,TGTGCCAGCAGCCCCAGACTAGCGGGGACAAGCTCCTACAATGAGCAGTTCTTC,CASSPRLAGTSSYNEQFF
TRBJ2-5,-,TRBV7-9,-,TGTGCCAGCAGCTTAGAGGGCCCGGTATTCTACAATGAGCAGTACTTC,CASSLEGPVFYNEQYF
TRBJ2-1,-,TRBV20-1,TRBD2,TGCAGTGCCCCCGGGTTAGCGGGAGGCACATACAATGAGCAGTTCTTC,CSAPGLAGGTYNEQFF
TRBJ2-1,-,TRBV6-2/TRBV6-3,-,TGTGCCAGCTCGCGGAGGAGCTCCTACAATGAGCAGTTCTTC,CASSRRSSYNEQFF
TRBJ1-1,-,TRBV6-5,-,TGTGCCAGCAGTTTCGGGGGGCTGGCTTTCTTT,CASSFGGLAFF
TRBJ2-1,-,TRBV20-1,-,TGCAGTGCTAGTGGGCAGTGGCCCTACAATGAGCAGTTCTTC,CSASGQWPYNEQFF
TRBJ2-1,-,TRBV20-1,-,TGCAGTGCTAGAGAGGACCGCCGAAAGCAGTTCTTC,CSAREDRRKQFF
TRBJ2-7,-,TRBV27,TRBD2,TGTGCCAGCAGTTTTGGGACTAGCGTTCACGAGCAGTACTTC,CASSFGTSVHEQYF
TRBJ2-5,few,TRBV7-9,-,TGTGCCAGCAGCTTACCCGGGAAAGAGACCCAGTACTTC,CASSLPGKETQYF
TRBJ2-2,-,TRBV3-1,-,TGTGTCAGCAGCGAAGGAGGGGTTAATGGTATCGGGGAGCTGTTTTTT,CVSSEGGVNGIGELFF
TRBJ2-7,-,TRBV20-1,TRBD2,TGCAGTGCTAGAGAGCCAGCGGGGTATGACGAGCAGTACTTC,CSAREPAGYDEQYF
TRBJ2-5,few,TRBV25-1,-,TGTGCCAGCAGTGTCGGAGGGACGTATAGGGAGACCCAGTACTTC,CASSVGGTYRETQYF
TRBJ2-5,-,TRBV29-1,-,TGCAGCGTTGAGGCGCAGGGAATAGGGTACTTC,CSVEAQGIGYF
TRBJ1-2,-,TRBV12-3/TRBV12-4,-,TGTGCCAGCAAAATAGTGGCAGAACAATATGGCTACACCTTC,CASKIVAEQYGYTF
TRBJ2-3,-,TRBV20-1,TRBD2,TGCAGTGCTAGTCGAGCGGGGGCGGCGACAGATACGCAGTATTTT,CSASRAGAATDTQYF
TRBJ1-4,-,TRBV15,-,TGTGCCACCAGCAGAGATCGGGAGGGTAATGAAAAACTGTTTTTT,CATSRDREGNEKLFF
TRBJ1-1,-,TRBV12-3/TRBV12-4,-,TGTGCCAGCAGTTTGGGGTCTTCTAGGGCGACTTTCTTT,CASSLGSSRATFF
TRBJ1-3,few,TRBV7-2,-,TGTGCCAGCAGCTTAGCGGACTCTGGAAACACCATATATTTT,CASSLADSGNTIYF
TRBJ2-7,-,TRBV20-1,TRBD2,TGCAGTGCTAGCCGGGCGGGAGACCACGAGCAGTACTTC,CSASRAGDHEQYF
TRBJ1-2,once,TRBV4-1,-,TGCGCCAGCAGCCACCCTACGTGGCAGCTCTATGGCTACACCTTC,CASSHPTWQLYGYTF
TRBJ1-2,few,TRBV7-2,TRBD1,TGTGCCAGCAGCGCATGGGGACAGTTCGACTATGGCTACACCTTC,CASSAWGQFDYGYTF
TRBJ2-1,few,TRBV15,-,TGTGCCACCAGCAGGACACAGGGTTACAATGAGCAGTTCTTC,CATSRTQGYNEQFF
TRBJ2-1,few,TRBV20-1,TRBD2,TGCAGTGCTTACGGCCTAGCGGGAACCTACAATGAGCAGTTCTTC,CSAYGLAGTYNEQFF
TRBJ2-5,-,TRBV12-3/TRBV12-4,-,TGTGCCAGCAGTCGCATCCGGGGGGCACAAGAGACCCAGTACTTC,CASSRIRGAQETQYF
TRBJ1-5,-,TRBV4-3,-,TGCGCCAGCAGCCAGGGTCTGAACAATCAGCCCCAGCATTTT,CASSQGLNNQPQHF
TRBJ2-6,few,TRBV6-5,-,TGTGCCAGCAGTTACCAGCCCGGGGCCAACGTCCTGACTTTC,CASSYQPGANVLTF
TRBJ2-7,-,TRBV27,-,TGTGCCAGCAGACATACCTACGAGCAGTACTTC,CASRHTYEQYF
TRBJ2-7,-,TRBV18,-,TGTGCCAGCTCACCGACGTCGCGGCGCGAGCAGTACTTC,CASSPTSRREQYF
TRBJ1-2,-,TRBV5-1,TRBD1,TGCGCCAGCAGCGTACAGGGGGGAAATGGCTACACCTTC,CASSVQGGNGYTF
TRBJ2-1,few,TRBV6-2/TRBV6-3,TRBD2,TGTGCCAGCAGTTCTGAACGACTAGCCAGCTCCTACAATGAGCAGTTCTTC,CASSSERLASSYNEQFF
TRBJ1-1,once,TRBV27,-,TGTGCCAGCAGTTGGGACCACAGGGTTTTCACTGAAGCTTTCTTT,CASSWDHRVFTEAFF
TRBJ2-7,-,TRBV6-2/TRBV6-3,-,TGTGCCAGCAGAAGGGCCCGGCGGGAAGGCCACAATGAGCAGTACTTC,CASRRARREGHNEQYF
TRBJ2-1,-,TRBV28,TRBD2,TGTGCCAGCAGTTTTATCGCTAGCGGGAGTTTTTACAATGAGCAGTTCTTC,CASSFIASGSFYNEQFF
TRBJ1-4,few,TRBV19,-,TGTGCCAGTAGTCCTACCGCCGTCCCTCATGAAAAACTGTTTTTT,CASSPTAVPHEKLFF
TRBJ2-5,few,TRBV3-1,-,TGTGCCAGCAGCCAAGAGCTGGGGAGTCGGGAGACCCAGTACTTC,CASSQELGSRETQYF
TRBJ1-2,-,TRBV20-1,TRBD1,TGCAGTGCTCCACAGGGGTTATATGGCTACACCTTC,CSAPQGLYGYTF
TRBJ2-2,once,TRBV6-5,-,TGTGCCAGCAGTTACGCCAGGACAGTAGGCGGGGAGCTGTTTTTT,CASSYARTVGGELFF
TRBJ2-7,-,TRBV7-6,TRBD2,TGTGCCAGCAGCTACCGGGACAAGACTAGCGGGGGGGCTGACGACGAGCAGTACTTC,CASSYRDKTSGGADDEQYF
TRBJ2-7,few,TRBV28,-,TGTGCCAGCAGTTTACGGCTGGGAAGGGATTACGAGCAGTACTTC,CASSLRLGRDYEQYF
TRBJ2-2,few,TRBV21-1,-,TGTGCCAGCAGCAAACCCGTTCGGTGCACCGGGGAGCTGTTTTTT,CASSKPVRCTGELFF
TRBJ2-7,-,TRBV2,-,TGTGCCAGCAGTGAATGGGGAGCATCCTACGAGCAGTACTTC,CASSEWGASYEQYF
TRBJ2-5,-,TRBV7-9,TRBD2,TGTGCCAGCAGCCCCAATGCCCGGGGGGGGCCCTACAATGAGCAGTACTTC,CASSPNARGGPYNEQYF
TRBJ1-6,-,TRBV6-5,-,TGTGCCAGCAGTTACTCGGCCCCCAATTCACCCCTCCACTTT,CASSYSAPNSPLHF
TRBJ1-1,-,TRBV7-9,TRBD1,TGTGCCAGCAGCTTGGACAGGCGACACACTGAAGCTTTCTTT,CASSLDRRHTEAFF
TRBJ2-3,-,TRBV11-2,-,TGTGCCAGCAGTTGGGGCGGAGTTTTGGGGAGCACAGATACGCAGTATTTT,CASSWGGVLGSTDTQYF